Each of the 31 T cell receptor beta chains below was sequenced from the same sample in a study of T cell repertoires in cytomegalovirus infection. Using its own MiXCR run on the reads, TCRdb lists one record per CDR3 protein. The table shows about 140,000 distinct CDR3 sequences, with roughly 6% occurring only once. Sample: PBMCs. These receptors were obtained from a human donor in good health (CMV status not recorded). Some clones in this sample may be carry-over from other donors' samples.

At least ten counts were recorded for this clonotype. The V and J genes are TRBV25-1 and TRBJ1-3; no definite D call. Trimming stripped 5 bases from V and 3 bases from J, with 2 bases between. The germline V gene has CDR1 MGHDK and CDR2 SYGVNS. The CDR3 consists of 11 residues. CDR3 protein: CASSNGNTIYF. CDR3 DNA sequence: TGTGCCAGCAGTAATGGAAACACCATATATTTT.

This clonotype was picked up a small number of times. The CDR3, as DNA: TGTGCCAGCAGTTTTGATAGCATCCAGTATTTT. Translating it yields CASSFDSIQYF. The chain combines TRBV12-3 or TRBV12-4 with TRBJ2-3; no reliable D call. The CDR3 consists of 11 residues. V was pared by 3 bases and J by 12 bases, with 10 bases between.

This clonotype appeared a few times. The gene calls are TRBV4-3 and TRBJ2-7; D is unclear. From germline, CDR1 is LGHNA and CDR2 YSLEER. The CDR3 extends over 14 amino acids. V lost 0 bases, J lost 3 bases, and 9 bases lay in between. CDR3 amino acids: CASSQDPGFYEQYF. CDR3 bases: TGCGCCAGCAGCCAAGATCCCGGGTTCTACGAGCAGTACTTC.

A few counts support this clonotype. V is TRBV4-2 and J is TRBJ1-3; no firm D call. This CDR3 has 16 amino acids. V lost 0 bases, J lost 0 bases, and 9 bases lay in between. Germline V gene sequence: CDR1 LGHNA, CDR2 YNFKEQ. The CDR3 DNA sequence: TGTGCCAGCAGCCAAGAAGGTGGGGTCTCTGGAAACACCATATATTTT. Encoded protein: CASSQEGGVSGNTIYF.

This clonotype was recorded at least ten times. The V gene is TRBV19, the J gene TRBJ1-5, with 10 bases that match TRBD1. The J segment lost 6 bases and the V segment lost 7 bases, leaving 9 bases of the junction unmatched. This CDR3 has 15 residues. The V gene's germline CDR1 is LNHDA and CDR2 SQIVND (reference sequence). The CDR3 region is CASTMDRGFGQPQHF. The DNA for the CDR3 is TGTGCCAGTACCATGGACAGGGGGTTCGGTCAGCCCCAGCATTTT.

With regard to this clonotype: A much bigger clone sits one base away, suggesting this may be a read error. The chain uses TRBV28 and TRBJ1-5; D is uncertain. The V gene's germline CDR1 is MDHEN and CDR2 SYDVKM. Between the trimmed V and J ends, which lost 9 bases and 0 bases, there was a span of 9 bases. This CDR3 has 13 amino acids. DNA for the CDR3: TGTGCCAGTCAGGTCGTTAGCAATCAGCCCCAGCATTTT. Its translation is CASQVVSNQPQHF.

This clonotype appeared many times. The rearrangement uses TRBV4-3 and TRBJ2-5; D might be TRBD2 (7 bases). This CDR3 has 15 amino acids. Trimming removed 0 bases from V and 5 bases from J, with 13 bases in between. The germline V gene has CDR1 LGHNA and CDR2 YSLEER. As DNA, the CDR3 is TGCGCCAGCAGCCAAGATGTCGGGGGGCGGGAGACCCAGTACTTC. It specifies CASSQDVGGRETQYF.

In this sample, this clonotype turned up many times. The chain uses TRBV4-2 and TRBJ2-7; a possible D gene is TRBD1 (6 bases). Per germline, CDR1 LGHNA and CDR2 YNFKEQ. The CDR3 has 15 residues. Trimming shortened V by 1 base and J by 0 bases, and 10 bases separated the two germline ends. The CDR3 reads CASSQGTGNSYEQYF. The CDR3 nucleotides are TGTGCCAGCAGCCAAGGTACAGGGAACTCCTACGAGCAGTACTTC.

In its sample, this clonotype was seen many times. The V call is TRBV11-2, the J call TRBJ2-1; 8 nucleotides align to TRBD1. The CDR3 runs 15 residues. Germline CDR1 reads SGHAT; CDR2 reads FQNNGV. Trimming cost V 3 bases and J 5 bases; bases outside gene matches: 6. The CDR3 sequence is CASSLGQARDNEQFF. The DNA of the CDR3 is TGTGCCAGCAGCTTGGGACAGGCAAGAGACAATGAGCAGTTCTTC.

At least ten counts were recorded for this clonotype. The J gene is TRBJ2-7, the V gene TRBV11-2; D is unclear. The CDR3 consists of 12 residues. The V end lost 5 bases, the J end lost 3 bases, and 8 bases lay between the germline ends. CDR1 is SGHAT, CDR2 FQNNGV, per germline. The CDR3 sequence is CASSRTSYEQYF. The CDR3, as DNA: TGTGCCAGCAGCCGGACCAGCTACGAGCAGTACTTC.

In this sample, this clonotype turned up many times. The rearrangement joins TRBV7-2 to TRBJ1-2, with unresolved D. Germline-derived CDR1 and CDR2 are SGHTA and FQGNSA. CDR3 length equals 15 residues. V dropped 1 base and J dropped 5 bases, with 14 bases sitting between them. The chain's CDR3 is CASSLVPGSPYGYTF. CDR3 coding DNA: TGTGCCAGCAGCTTAGTCCCGGGCAGTCCATATGGCTACACCTTC.

The V call is TRBV2, the J call TRBJ1-2; TRBD1 is a possible D gene (6 bases). The germline V gene encodes CDR1 SNHLY and CDR2 FYNNEI. The CDR3 runs to 13 residues. Between the trimmed V and J ends, which lost 5 bases and 8 bases, there was a span of 15 bases. CDR3 DNA: TGTGCCAGCAGTCCAACTTCCGGGGGCGGCTACACCTTC. Its protein product is CASSPTSGGGYTF. Variable domain in full (rest from reference TRBV2 and TRBJ1-2): EPEVTQTPSHQVTQMGQEVILRCVPISNHLYFYWYRQILGQKVEFLVSFYNNEISEKSEIFDDQFSVERPDGSNFTLKIRSTKLEDSAMYFCASSPTSGGGYTFGSGTRLTVV.

The chain employs TRBV27 and TRBJ1-5, with D possibly being TRBD1 (6 bases). Germline V gives CDR1 MNHEY, CDR2 SMNVEV (reference sequence). With 3 bases removed from V and 7 bases from J, the gap between germline ends came to 10 bases. This CDR3 spans 13 amino acids. The CDR3 region is CASSLDDRQPQHF. CDR3 coding DNA: TGTGCCAGCAGTTTGGACGACAGGCAGCCCCAGCATTTT.

This clonotype showed up many times. The chain couples TRBV2 to TRBJ1-4; TRBD1 aligns across 10 bases. This CDR3 is 16 amino acids long. Germline V lookup: CDR1 SNHLY, CDR2 FYNNEI. V dropped 4 bases and J dropped 7; count of bases not matched to a gene: 9. The DNA of the CDR3 is TGTGCCAGCAGTGGTGCGACAGGGGGCGTAGGTGAAAAACTGTTTTTT. Its translation: CASSGATGGVGEKLFF.

This clonotype was recorded at least ten times. The CDR3 protein is CASSNPGQTQYF. DNA for the CDR3: TGTGCCAGCAGTAATCCCGGACAGACCCAGTACTTC. The chain links TRBV7-3 to TRBJ2-5; no clear D gene. Trimming removed 6 bases from V and 6 bases from J, with 11 bases in between. CDR1 and CDR2 from the germline V gene are SGHTA and FQGTGA. The CDR3 totals 12 residues.

This clonotype has at least ten counts. This rearrangement joins TRBV7-9 to TRBJ1-1; D is unresolved. Germline CDR1 is SEHNR and CDR2 is FQNEAQ (reference sequence). This CDR3 has 14 residues. The germline V and J ends were trimmed by 0 bases and 2 bases, with 7 bases remaining between them. The CDR3: CASSLAQPNTEAFF. The CDR3 coding sequence is TGTGCCAGCAGCTTAGCCCAGCCAAACACTGAAGCTTTCTTT.

This clonotype was seen ten or more times. V and J are TRBV7-2 and TRBJ2-7; 9 nucleotides match TRBD2. V lost 4 bases, J lost 2 bases, and 6 bases stayed unmatched. The germline V gene encodes CDR1 SGHTA and CDR2 FQGNSA. The length of the CDR3 is 15 residues. The DNA for the CDR3 is TGTGCCAGCAGCTCCTGGACTAGCGCGACCTACGAGCAGTACTTC. Its translation: CASSSWTSATYEQYF.

This clonotype was found many times. V usage is TRBV7-2 and J usage is TRBJ2-1, with a weak D call TRBD2 (6 bases). V lost 4 bases, J lost 8 bases, and 12 bases lay in between. The CDR3 is 13 amino acids. Germline CDR1 reads SGHTA; CDR2 reads FQGNSA. As DNA, the CDR3 is TGTGCCAGCAGCTCTACGGGGGTGTATGAGCAGTTCTTC. This gives the protein CASSSTGVYEQFF.

This sequence joins TRBV5-5 and TRBJ1-3; 7 bases are a match to TRBD1. V dropped 6 bases and J dropped 0; count of bases not matched to a gene: 3. Germline V gene sequence: CDR1 SGHKS, CDR2 YYEKEE (reference sequence). This CDR3 spans 14 amino acids. CDR3 region: CASTTGFSGNTIYF. The DNA of the CDR3 is TGTGCCAGCACGACAGGGTTCTCTGGAAACACCATATATTTT.

This clonotype was counted at least ten times. The V call is TRBV7-9, the J call TRBJ1-2, with 8 bases that match TRBD1. With V trimmed by 5 bases and J by 0 bases, 5 bases remained unmatched. Germline CDR1 and CDR2: SEHNR and FQNEAQ (reference sequence). This CDR3 spans 15 amino acids. The CDR3 reads CASSKGQVANYGYTF. CDR3 bases: TGTGCCAGCAGCAAGGGACAGGTAGCTAACTATGGCTACACCTTC.

This clonotype was observed a handful of times. This chain connects TRBV28 to TRBJ1-4; D gene uncertain. This CDR3 is 13 amino acids long. CDR1 MDHEN and CDR2 SYDVKM come from the germline V gene. V gave up 11 bases and J gave up 4 bases, with 14 bases separating them. The CDR3 bases are TGTGCCGGGCAGCGAGGGCGTAATGAAAAACTGTTTTTT. The encoded protein is CAGQRGRNEKLFF.

There are many counts of this clonotype. This chain joins TRBV6-2 or TRBV6-3 and TRBJ2-3; the match to TRBD2 covers 7 bases. CDR1 and CDR2 from the germline V gene are MNHEY and SVGEGT. The ends lost 10 bases at V and 0 bases at J; junction bases unmatched: 7. The CDR3 runs 14 residues. CDR3 sequence reads: CATASGRSTDTQYF. CDR3 nucleotide sequence: TGTGCCACCGCTAGCGGACGGAGCACAGATACGCAGTATTTT.

This clonotype was counted at least ten times. V is TRBV7-2 and J is TRBJ2-1, with 7 positions matching TRBD2. This CDR3 is 16 amino acids long. With V trimmed by 5 bases and J by 6 bases, 13 bases remained unmatched. Germline V CDR1 and CDR2: SGHTA, FQGNSA. This CDR3 is CASSPPGGGVFNEQFF. DNA of the CDR3: TGTGCCAGCAGCCCCCCGGGCGGGGGAGTATTCAATGAGCAGTTCTTC.

This clonotype was picked up many times. This chain uses TRBV7-2 with TRBJ2-7, with 7 positions matching TRBD1. V was pared by 6 bases and J by 7 bases, with 6 bases of the junction left unmatched. Germline V CDR1 and CDR2: SGHTA, FQGNSA. The CDR3 covers 12 residues. This chain's CDR3 is CASRTGIGEQYF. The CDR3 nucleotides are TGTGCCAGCAGGACAGGGATCGGGGAGCAGTACTTC.

This clonotype was seen a few times. The rearrangement links TRBV28 to TRBJ2-2; D assignment may be TRBD1 or TRBD2 (6 bases each). The CDR3 covers 14 residues. Germline CDR1 and CDR2: MDHEN and SYDVKM. For the CDR3, the DNA is TGTGCGACTTGGAGGGGGTTGCTAGCCGGGGAGCTGTTTTTT. Residues: CATWRGLLAGELFF.

This clonotype was seen ten or more times. V usage is TRBV2 and J usage is TRBJ2-1; 10 bases fit TRBD2. Germline CDR1 SNHLY, CDR2 FYNNEI. With 3 bases clipped from V and 2 bases from J, the junction kept 4 bases outside the gene matches. The CDR3 extends over 16 amino acids. For the CDR3, the DNA is TGTGCCAGCAGTGACCAAGCGGGGGGGCCCTACAATGAGCAGTTCTTC. It translates to CASSDQAGGPYNEQFF.

The gene calls are TRBV5-1 and TRBJ2-2; the D is unclear. This CDR3 has 14 residues. V was clipped by 0 bases and J by 5 bases, with 8 bases between them. Germline V lookup: CDR1 SGHRS, CDR2 YFSETQ. The CDR3 DNA reads as TGCGCCAGCAGCTTGGACGTGGGAACCGGGGAGCTGTTTTTT. This codes for CASSLDVGTGELFF.

This clonotype has ten or more counts. Here the CDR3 DNA reads TGTGCCAGCAGCTTTCTAGCGGGGGCTATGAATGAGCAGTTCTTC. Its translation: CASSFLAGAMNEQFF. The chain couples TRBV7-9 to TRBJ2-1, with 10 bases identical to TRBD2. The CDR3 sequence is 15 residues long. Germline V lookup: CDR1 SEHNR, CDR2 FQNEAQ (reference sequence). J lost 7 bases, V lost 3 bases, and 6 bases had no gene match.

This clonotype has a handful of counts. This sequence joins TRBV11-2 and TRBJ1-4, with a tentative D call TRBD1 (5 bases). Trimming removed 1 base at V and 5 bases at J, with 14 bases between. The CDR3 covers 16 residues. The germline V gene encodes CDR1 SGHAT and CDR2 FQNNGV. DNA for the CDR3: TGTGCCAGCAGCTTAGGGGGACGGAGGGGCAATGAAAAACTGTTTTTT. This translates into CASSLGGRRGNEKLFF. Full variable domain (missing parts from reference TRBV11-2 and TRBJ1-4): EAGVAQSPRYKIIEKRQSVAFWCNPISGHATLYWYQQILGQGPKLLIQFQNNGVVDDSQLPKDRFSAERLKGVDSTLKIQPAKLEDSAVYLCASSLGGRRGNEKLFFGSGTQLSVL.

This clonotype has at least ten counts. The chain employs TRBV28 and TRBJ1-1, with a possible D match to TRBD1 (6 bases). V gave up 9 bases and J gave up 5 bases, with 16 bases separating them. This CDR3 comprises 13 residues. CDR1 is MDHEN, CDR2 SYDVKM, per germline. The CDR3 spells CASGGGALTEAFF. The CDR3 region has the DNA TGTGCCAGTGGGGGCGGGGCTTTGACTGAAGCTTTCTTT.

This clonotype has a count of ten or more. The CDR3 here is CASSLALSGGLQETQYF. For the CDR3, the DNA is TGTGCCAGCAGCTTAGCCCTTAGCGGGGGGCTACAAGAGACCCAGTACTTC. V and J are TRBV7-2 and TRBJ2-5, with 10 bases aligning to TRBD2. CDR3 length: 17 residues. Per the germline V gene, CDR1 is SGHTA and CDR2 is FQGNSA. The V and J ends lost 0 bases and 2 bases, in that order; junction bases with no gene match: 6.